One sample yielded the 5 T cell receptor beta chains listed below, sequenced in a study of read filtering for tumor transcriptome and immune sequencing. The library was built from about 370 ng RNA with molecular barcoded adaptors for alpha/delta and beta/gamma chains. MiXCR was run by TCRdb on the reads, yielding one entry per CDR3 protein. Of some 40,000 distinct CDR3 sequences in the sample, 13% to 15% were seen once. The sequenced sample was a population of CD138-negative cells sorted from bone marrow. The receptors were sampled from a donor at least 40 years old with multiple myeloma.

The chain has TRBV5-1 and TRBJ2-5, with 9 bases that match TRBD1. CDR3 size: 15 residues. The V and J ends lost 4 bases and 5 bases, in that order; junction bases with no gene match: 9. CDR1 SGHRS and CDR2 YFSETQ come from the germline V gene. CDR3 in amino acids: CASSHGTGSLETQYF. Here the CDR3 DNA reads TGCGCCAGCAGCCACGGGACAGGGAGTTTGGAGACCCAGTACTTC.

This clonotype occurred many times. The rearrangement uses TRBV5-1 and TRBJ1-4; unclear D gene. The CDR3 is made up of 15 amino acids. The germline V gene has CDR1 SGHRS and CDR2 YFSETQ. V lost 5 bases and J lost 6, with 17 bases in between. The CDR3 protein is CASRYTTRTDEKLFF. Written as DNA, the CDR3 is TGCGCCAGCAGGTATACGACCCGGACGGATGAAAAACTGTTTTTT.

By share, this clonotype counts as medium-sized. J is TRBJ2-4 and V is TRBV15, with TRBD1 as a possible D gene (5 bases). The V gene lost 0 bases and the J gene lost 8 bases, with 11 bases spanning the gap. The CDR3 loop spans 14 amino acids. The V gene's germline CDR1 is LNHNV and CDR2 YYDKDF (reference sequence). This CDR3 reads CATSREGRVDIQYF. The CDR3 DNA follows: TGTGCCACCAGCAGAGAGGGCAGGGTTGACATTCAGTACTTC.

This clonotype has at least ten counts. The chain employs TRBV27 and TRBJ1-3; D unresolved. The CDR3 runs to 16 residues. V gave up 0 bases and J gave up 0 bases, with 9 bases separating them. From germline, CDR1 is MNHEY and CDR2 SMNVEV (reference sequence). The CDR3 DNA reads TGTGCCAGCAGTTTATCGAAGGCCCTCTCTGGAAACACCATATATTTT. Protein sequence: CASSLSKALSGNTIYF.

This clonotype occurred a few times. The J gene is TRBJ1-1, the V gene TRBV20-1, with unresolved D. There are 14 residues in the CDR3. The V end was cut by 0 bases, the J end by 7 bases, with 15 bases between. Looked up from germline, CDR1 is DFQATT and CDR2 is SNEGSKA (reference sequence). For the CDR3, the DNA is TGCAGTGCTAGAGATACCCGGGGTCCTTATGAAGCTTTCTTT. Amino acids: CSARDTRGPYEAFF.